A single sample gave rise to the 30 T cell receptor beta chains below, sequenced in a study of blood T cell repertoires in COVID-19. Clones were read by immunoSEQ multiplex PCR, and TCRdb kept only the in-frame ones, dropping some. The data show around 190,000 clones, around 86% seen once. The material sequenced was peripheral blood. The receptor set was obtained from a man aged 45 to 65 with active or convalescent COVID-19.

The gene calls are TRBV7-9 and TRBJ1-5; 7 bases align to TRBD1. This CDR3 has 13 residues. Germline CDR1 reads SEHNR; CDR2 reads FQNEAQ (reference sequence). V was pared by 2 bases and J by 6 bases, with 1 base of the junction left unmatched. In nucleotides, the CDR3 is TGTGCCAGCAGCTTACAGGGGGGTCAGCCCCAGCATTTT. Translating gives CASSLQGGQPQHF.

V usage is TRBV6-6 and J usage is TRBJ1-4, with TRBD1 matching over 7 bases. Germline loops: CDR1 MNHNY, CDR2 SVGAGI (reference sequence). J gave up 4 bases and V 4 bases, and 6 bases lay outside the gene matches. The CDR3 length is 15 residues. The CDR3 coding sequence is TGTGCCAGCAGTTTCGACAGGGCGGGTAATGAAAAACTGTTTTTT. Amino acid sequence: CASSFDRAGNEKLFF.

The chain employs TRBV12-3 or TRBV12-4 and TRBJ2-5; no clear D gene. The CDR3 is made up of 13 amino acids. Trimming pared 4 bases from V and 5 bases from J, leaving 11 bases between. The CDR3 region has the DNA TGTGCCAGCAGTTCCTCGATCGGGGAGACCCAGTACTTC. It encodes CASSSSIGETQYF.

This clone has a single count. This chain uses TRBV19 with TRBJ1-1; D is unclear. V was clipped by 1 base and J by 5 bases, with 11 bases between them. The CDR3 loop spans 14 amino acids. Germline CDR1 reads LNHDA; CDR2 reads SQIVND (reference sequence). The CDR3 DNA reads as TGTGCCAGTAGTATAGGACCTAGTAAGACTGAAGCTTTCTTT. It codes for CASSIGPSKTEAFF. The variable domain in full, completed from reference TRBV19 and TRBJ1-1, reads DGGITQSPKYLFRKEGQNVTLSCEQNLNHDAMYWYRQDPGQGLRLIYYSQIVNDFQKGDIAEGYSVSREKKESFPLTVTSAQKNPTAFYLCASSIGPSKTEAFFGQGTRLTVV.

The V and J genes are TRBV7-2 and TRBJ2-4; D is possibly TRBD1 (5 bases). V lost 1 base, J lost 2 bases, and 9 bases lay in between. This CDR3 region has 15 residues. CDR1 is SGHTA and CDR2 is FQGNSA in the germline V gene. The CDR3, as DNA: TGTGCCAGCAGCTTAGGAAGGGGCTCCAAAAACATTCAGTACTTC. Its translation is CASSLGRGSKNIQYF.

The chain joins TRBV19 to TRBJ1-3; D is unresolved. CDR1 and CDR2 from the germline V gene are LNHDA and SQIVND (reference sequence). V lost 7 bases and J lost 0, with 16 bases in between. There are 16 residues in the CDR3. The CDR3 nucleotides are TGTGCCAGTACTCCGGTTACCGCCAACTCTGGAAACACCATATATTTT. Its protein is CASTPVTANSGNTIYF.

The V call is TRBV5-1, the J call TRBJ2-7; 7 positions match TRBD1. V was clipped by 1 base and J by 3 bases; unmatched bases: 1. Germline V lookup: CDR1 SGHRS, CDR2 YFSETQ. CDR3 length: 13 amino acids. The CDR3 DNA sequence: TGCGCCAGCAGCTTGTCAGGGGGCTACGAGCAGTACTTC. Amino acids: CASSLSGGYEQYF.

The CDR3, as DNA: TGCGCCAGCAGCCTGACGACGGGGAATCAGCCCCAGCATTTT. This encodes CASSLTTGNQPQHF. V gene TRBV5-1 combines with J gene TRBJ1-5; D is uncertain. The CDR3 covers 14 residues. V shed 4 bases and J shed 4 bases, with 12 bases lying between them. Germline V lookup: CDR1 SGHRS, CDR2 YFSETQ.

The rearrangement links TRBV15 to TRBJ1-1; TRBD1 matches at 8 bases. This CDR3 contains 15 residues. V lost 1 base to trimming and J lost 7 bases; unmatched junction nucleotides: 8. The germline V gene encodes CDR1 LNHNV and CDR2 YYDKDF (reference sequence). The CDR3 spells CATSRAPGGSGEAFF. The CDR3 DNA reads TGTGCCACCAGCAGAGCTCCAGGGGGCAGCGGTGAAGCTTTCTTT.

The gene calls are TRBV5-1 and TRBJ1-2, with TRBD1 matching 7 bases. The CDR3 runs 14 residues. With V trimmed by 1 base and J by 6 bases, 6 bases remained unmatched. Germline V lookup: CDR1 SGHRS, CDR2 YFSETQ. The CDR3 DNA follows: TGCGCCAGCAGCTTGCCACAGGGGTTTGATGGCTACACCTTC. It is translated as CASSLPQGFDGYTF.

This clone has a handful of counts. This chain joins TRBV5-4 and TRBJ2-1; D remains unclear. The CDR3 is 13 residues long. The germline V gene has CDR1 SGHNT and CDR2 YYREEE (reference sequence). V lost 0 bases and J 6 bases, leaving 7 bases between the germline ends. The CDR3 nucleotides are TGTGCCAGCAGCTTGGATTGGAGCAATGAGCAGTTCTTC. Translating it yields CASSLDWSNEQFF.

The V and J genes are TRBV14 and TRBJ1-2; possible D gene TRBD1, 5 bases. The CDR3 loop spans 15 amino acids. Germline CDR1 is SGHDN and CDR2 is FVKESK. V lost 3 bases and J 4 bases, leaving 15 bases between the germline ends. The CDR3 spells CASSHQGLSGYGYTF. The CDR3 region has the DNA TGTGCCAGCAGCCACCAGGGTCTATCGGGCTATGGCTACACCTTC.

J is TRBJ1-2 and V is TRBV29-1; a weak D match, TRBD1 (5 bases). The CDR3 has 11 residues. The germline V gene encodes CDR1 SQVTM and CDR2 ANQGSEA. V was clipped by 8 bases and J by 7 bases, with 14 bases between them. Written as DNA, the CDR3 is TGCAGCCCGTCGGGACTGGCTGGCTACACCTTC. Its translation: CSPSGLAGYTF.

This sequence joins TRBV6-5 and TRBJ2-1; 8 positions agree with TRBD2. The germline V gene encodes CDR1 MNHEY and CDR2 SVGAGI. This CDR3 spans 15 amino acids. The ends lost 9 bases at V and 0 bases at J; junction bases unmatched: 7. CDR3 loop: CASTGGTSSYNEQFF. The CDR3 DNA reads TGTGCCAGTACTGGCGGGACTAGCTCCTACAATGAGCAGTTCTTC.

The chain combines TRBV4-2 with TRBJ2-3, with a tentative D call TRBD1 (5 bases). This CDR3 has 17 amino acids. Trimming cost V 0 bases and J 0 bases, with 13 bases left between them. CDR1 and CDR2 from the germline V gene are LGHNA and YNFKEQ. CDR3 nucleotide sequence: TGTGCCAGCAGCCAAGATCGTGAGAAGGGGAGCACAGATACGCAGTATTTT. Translation gives CASSQDREKGSTDTQYF.

This sequence joins TRBV21-1 and TRBJ1-5; the table's TRBD1 call for D was not verified on the DNA. TRBV21-1 is shown as a pseudogene. The CDR3 length is 15 residues. The CDR3 coding sequence is TGTGCCAGCAGCAAAGCGCAGGGGCCAGGTCAGCCCCAGCATTTT. Encoded protein: CASSKAQGPGQPQHF.

The chain carries TRBV9 and TRBJ2-5, with D tentatively TRBD1 (7 bases). Germline CDR1 reads SGDLS; CDR2 reads YYNGEE. CDR3 length equals 14 residues. V dropped 4 bases and J dropped 5 bases, with 15 bases sitting between them. The CDR3 DNA follows: TGTGCCAGCAGCCCAGGGGGGCCTGGCGAGACCCAGTACTTC. Translation gives CASSPGGPGETQYF.

V is TRBV29-1 and J is TRBJ2-1; perhaps TRBD2 as D (5 bases). V was trimmed by 4 bases and J by 10 bases, leaving 14 bases between them. Germline V gene sequence: CDR1 SQVTM, CDR2 ANQGSEA. The CDR3 is 12 amino acids. The chain's CDR3 is CSVVPTLGEQFF. The CDR3 DNA reads as TGCAGCGTTGTCCCGACACTAGGGGAGCAGTTCTTC.

The V and J genes are TRBV5-1 and TRBJ2-6, with unresolved D. Trimming removed 0 bases from V and 2 bases from J, with 6 bases in between. The CDR3 runs 15 residues. CDR1 and CDR2 from the germline V gene are SGHRS and YFSETQ. CDR3 in amino acids: CASSLGETGANVLTF. For the CDR3, the DNA is TGCGCCAGCAGCTTGGGAGAGACTGGGGCCAACGTCCTGACTTTC.

This chain connects TRBV6-6 to TRBJ1-4, with 7 positions matching TRBD1. The ends lost 5 bases at V and 8 bases at J; junction bases unmatched: 5. The CDR3 consists of 13 residues. Germline V lookup: CDR1 MNHNY, CDR2 SVGAGI (reference sequence). The CDR3 spells CASSTNRGEKLFF. The CDR3 nucleotides are TGTGCCAGCAGTACCAACAGGGGCGAAAAACTGTTTTTT.

V and J are TRBV7-9 and TRBJ1-1; no clear D gene. This CDR3 has 13 residues. Trimming stripped 2 bases from V and 4 bases from J, with 8 bases between. From germline, CDR1 is SEHNR and CDR2 FQNEAQ (reference sequence). CDR3 region: CASSLKGGTEAFF. CDR3 in DNA: TGTGCCAGCAGCTTAAAGGGAGGCACTGAAGCTTTCTTT.

This clone was found a few times. The chain has TRBV10-3 and TRBJ1-2, with 8 bases matching TRBD1. The CDR3 runs 13 residues. Trimming at V came to 4 bases and at J to 4 bases, leaving 2 bases not matched to a gene. Germline loops: CDR1 ENHRY, CDR2 SYGVKD. The CDR3 coding sequence is TGTGCCATCAGTGGACAGGGGAGCTATGGCTACACCTTC. Amino acid sequence: CAISGQGSYGYTF.

V is TRBV23-1 and J is TRBJ2-4; D perhaps matches TRBD2 (5 bases). TRBV23-1 has ORF status, its function being uncertain. The length of the CDR3 is 14 residues. Between the trimmed V and J ends, which lost 4 bases and 4 bases, there was a span of 11 bases. CDR3 DNA sequence: TGCGCCAGCAGTCCGTTGGGAGTGAAAAACATTCAGTACTTC. It specifies CASSPLGVKNIQYF.

The chain joins TRBV19 to TRBJ2-1; D is possibly TRBD1 (7 bases). Trimming cost V 3 bases and J 7 bases, with 16 bases left between them. CDR1 and CDR2 (germline): LNHDA, SQIVND (reference sequence). This CDR3 is 15 amino acids long. In DNA, the CDR3 is TGTGCCAGTAGTATCCTCGCGGAGGGGGCGAATGAGCAGTTCTTC. Amino acids: CASSILAEGANEQFF.

The chain has TRBV15 and TRBJ1-5, with 8 bases lining up with TRBD1. This CDR3 is 18 amino acids long. From germline, CDR1 is LNHNV and CDR2 YYDKDF (reference sequence). V lost 1 base and J lost 0; bases outside the gene matches: 8. The CDR3 DNA follows: TGTGCCACCAGCAGAGTTGGCCAGGGGGCTTATAGCAATCAGCCCCAGCATTTT. Translated, it gives CATSRVGQGAYSNQPQHF.

The chain recombines TRBV19 with TRBJ1-5, with 11 bases fitting TRBD1. The trim removed 4 bases at V and 5 bases at J, leaving 7 bases unmatched. The CDR3 runs to 16 residues. Germline V gene sequence: CDR1 LNHDA, CDR2 SQIVND (reference sequence). CDR3: CASSNLPGQGDQPQHF. As DNA, the CDR3 is TGTGCCAGTAGTAACCTGCCGGGACAGGGGGATCAGCCCCAGCATTTT. Drawing the rest from reference TRBV19 and TRBJ1-5, the complete variable domain is DGGITQSPKYLFRKEGQNVTLSCEQNLNHDAMYWYRQDPGQGLRLIYYSQIVNDFQKGDIAEGYSVSREKKESFPLTVTSAQKNPTAFYLCASSNLPGQGDQPQHFGDGTRLSIL.

The chain links TRBV6-1 to TRBJ2-2; D remains unclear. Germline V gives CDR1 MNHNS, CDR2 SASEGT. CDR3 size: 13 residues. Trimming removed 8 bases from V and 1 base from J, with 8 bases in between. The CDR3 coding sequence is TGTGCCAGCGAGTCAGGGAACACCGGGGAGCTGTTTTTT. Translating it yields CASESGNTGELFF.

This chain links TRBV19 with TRBJ2-1; perhaps TRBD1 as D (6 bases). The CDR3 covers 14 residues. Deletions cut 9 bases from V and 8 bases from J, with 20 bases between. CDR1 LNHDA and CDR2 SQIVND come from the germline V gene (reference sequence). CDR3 nucleotide sequence: TGTGCCAGCGCTTTATTGGGGGCTGGCGATGAGCAGTTCTTC. It codes for CASALLGAGDEQFF.

The CDR3 sequence: CASSQLSNTGELFF. The CDR3, as DNA: TGTGCCAGCAGCCAACTCTCGAACACCGGGGAGCTGTTTTTT. J is TRBJ2-2 and V is TRBV7-2; D call uncertain. The germline CDR1 and CDR2 sequences are SGHTA and FQGNSA. The ends were cut back, 5 bases at V and 0 bases at J, with 7 bases in the middle. The CDR3 length is 14 residues.

This chain joins TRBV28 and TRBJ1-5; tentatively, D is TRBD1 (6 bases). V gave up 5 bases and J gave up 7 bases, with 18 bases separating them. Germline V gene sequence: CDR1 MDHEN, CDR2 SYDVKM. The CDR3 totals 15 residues. The DNA for the CDR3 is TGTGCCAGCAGTACCGGGACATACCCCGACCAGCCCCAGCATTTT. It yields the protein CASSTGTYPDQPQHF.